These 30 T cell receptor beta chains originate from one sample sequenced in a study of yellow fever vaccine responses in identical twins. TCRdb used MiXCR to reprocess the RT-PCR reads, holding one entry per CDR3 protein. The sample consists of about 4,700 distinct CDR3 sequences, roughly 86% of them appearing once. The material sequenced was T cells from blood (PBMCs), unsorted or a sorted subset (not recorded which), taken before or after yellow fever vaccination (not recorded which). Receptors originate from a woman between 18 and 30 years old who received the yellow fever vaccine.

The chain carries TRBV4-1 and TRBJ1-2, with D perhaps matching TRBD1 (6 bases). V was trimmed by 1 base and J by 4 bases, leaving 13 bases between them. The germline CDR1 and CDR2 sequences are MGHRA and YSYEKL. The CDR3 is 15 residues long. The CDR3 region has the DNA TGCGCCAGCAGCCAAGTGGGGGGCGCGGGCTATGGCTACACCTTC. This encodes CASSQVGGAGYGYTF.

The V gene is TRBV25-1, the J gene TRBJ2-5, with TRBD1 identical over 7 bases. With 8 bases clipped from V and 1 base from J, the junction kept 1 base outside the gene matches. The V gene's germline CDR1 is MGHDK and CDR2 SYGVNS. The CDR3 extends over 12 amino acids. Here the CDR3 DNA reads TGTGCCAGCGGGACAGCCCAAGAGACCCAGTACTTC. Translation gives CASGTAQETQYF.

This clonotype was observed once. This chain uses TRBV7-6 with TRBJ1-2; 7 bases fit TRBD1. With 5 bases clipped from V and 6 bases from J, the junction kept 6 bases outside the gene matches. Germline values: CDR1 SGHVS, CDR2 FNYEAQ. This CDR3 is built from 13 residues. The chain's CDR3 is CASSPNRGDGYTF. DNA of the CDR3: TGTGCCAGCAGCCCCAACAGGGGCGATGGCTACACCTTC.

The chain has TRBV6-1 and TRBJ2-7; a possible D gene is TRBD1 (6 bases). The CDR3 sequence is 15 residues long. V shed 6 bases and J shed 2 bases, with 17 bases lying between them. Germline V gives CDR1 MNHNS, CDR2 SASEGT. CDR3 region: CASSPSDRSTYEQYF. The CDR3 DNA sequence: TGTGCCAGCAGCCCTTCCGACAGGTCGACCTACGAGCAGTACTTC.

The chain has TRBV10-1 and TRBJ2-7, with 11 bases aligning to TRBD2. Per germline, CDR1 WNHNN and CDR2 SYGVQD (reference sequence). The V gene end was trimmed by 5 bases and the J gene end by 6 bases; junction bases not matched to a gene: 9. The CDR3 loop spans 15 amino acids. CDR3 bases: TGCGCCAGCAGTATGACTAGCGGGATACCAAGCGAGCAGTACTTC. This encodes CASSMTSGIPSEQYF.

The chain carries TRBV7-3 and TRBJ2-5; D ambiguous. The length of the CDR3 is 13 residues. With 5 bases removed from V and 1 base from J, the gap between germline ends came to 8 bases. In germline, CDR1 is SGHTA, CDR2 FQGTGA. DNA for the CDR3: TGTGCCAGCAGCACACAACCCCAAGAGACCCAGTACTTC. Translating it yields CASSTQPQETQYF. The full variable domain, in which reference TRBV7-3 and TRBJ2-5 provide the parts outside the CDR3, is GAGVSQTPSNKVTEKGKYVELRCDPISGHTALYWYRQSLGQGPEFLIYFQGTGAADDSGLPNDRFFAVRPEGSVSTLKIQRTERGDSAVYLCASSTQPQETQYFGPGTRLLVL.

V is TRBV18 and J is TRBJ2-2, with 7 bases identical to TRBD1. Trimming cost V 5 bases and J 6 bases; bases outside gene matches: 15. The length of the CDR3 is 17 residues. CDR1 is KGHSH and CDR2 is LQKENI in the germline V gene. CDR3 bases: TGTGCCAGCTCAATCCAGCCGCAATACAGGGGTGCCGGGGAGCTGTTTTTT. Translation gives CASSIQPQYRGAGELFF.

This sequence joins TRBV15 and TRBJ1-5; no clear D gene. The V gene's germline CDR1 is LNHNV and CDR2 YYDKDF (reference sequence). The CDR3 spans 16 residues. V lost 0 bases and J 1 base, leaving 10 bases between the germline ends. In DNA, the CDR3 is TGTGCCACCAGCAGAGATCGCGGGGTAAGCAATCAGCCCCAGCATTTT. Translated, it gives CATSRDRGVSNQPQHF.

This rearrangement joins TRBV7-2 to TRBJ2-5, with 11 positions matching TRBD2. This CDR3 region has 15 residues. The V gene's germline CDR1 is SGHTA and CDR2 FQGNSA. Germline trimming cut 9 bases from V and 5 bases from J; bases unmatched to any gene: 11. The CDR3 loop is CASGTSGSGRETQYF. The CDR3, as DNA: TGTGCCAGTGGTACTAGCGGGAGCGGGAGGGAGACCCAGTACTTC.

The chain combines TRBV7-3 with TRBJ2-1; D remains unclear. Trimming pared 0 bases from V and 8 bases from J, leaving 8 bases between. Germline assignment: CDR1 SGHTA and CDR2 FQGTGA. The CDR3 runs 13 residues. In DNA, the CDR3 is TGTGCCAGCAGCTTAACGAACAGCCATGAGCAGTTCTTC. Protein sequence: CASSLTNSHEQFF.

The chain couples TRBV20-1 to TRBJ2-3; no definite D call. The CDR3 runs 12 residues. Per the germline V gene, CDR1 is DFQATT and CDR2 is SNEGSKA (reference sequence). Trimming cost V 1 base and J 4 bases, with 6 bases left between them. The CDR3 DNA reads as TGCAGTGCTAGAGCGGTAGCAGATACGCAGTATTTT. Translated, it gives CSARAVADTQYF.

This clonotype was counted once. The chain has TRBV5-5 and TRBJ2-5; 12 bases line up with TRBD2. The CDR3 has 16 residues. The germline CDR1 and CDR2 sequences are SGHKS and YYEKEE (reference sequence). V lost 0 bases, J lost 5 bases, and 5 bases stayed unmatched. This CDR3 is CASSLGLAGVVETQYF. In DNA form, the CDR3 reads TGTGCCAGCAGCTTGGGACTAGCGGGGGTAGTGGAGACCCAGTACTTC.

This rearrangement joins TRBV4-3 to TRBJ1-4; maybe TRBD1 (5 bases). The V and J ends lost 5 bases and 0 bases respectively, with 10 bases between them. The CDR3 length is 15 residues. The germline V gene encodes CDR1 LGHNA and CDR2 YSLEER. This CDR3 reads CASSRQPTTNEKLFF. DNA of the CDR3: TGCGCCAGCAGCAGACAGCCTACAACTAATGAAAAACTGTTTTTT.

The chain couples TRBV20-1 to TRBJ2-7; D may be TRBD1 or TRBD2 (5 bases each). Germline V gene data show CDR1 as DFQATT and CDR2 as SNEGSKA (reference sequence). The ends were cut back, 5 bases at V and 0 bases at J, with 8 bases in the middle. This CDR3 contains 12 residues. The CDR3 nucleotides read TGCAGTGCTCACGGGGCCTCCTACGAGCAGTACTTC. Protein sequence: CSAHGASYEQYF.

The chain combines TRBV5-6 with TRBJ1-1; D call uncertain. Germline CDR1 SGHDT, CDR2 YYEEEE. The germline V and J ends were trimmed by 0 bases and 8 bases, with 8 bases remaining between them. CDR3 length equals 12 residues. The CDR3 is CASSLGILEAFF. CDR3 DNA sequence: TGTGCCAGCAGCTTGGGGATCTTAGAAGCTTTCTTT.

This chain links TRBV5-5 with TRBJ2-1, with a possible D match to TRBD2 (5 bases). Germline CDR1 is SGHKS and CDR2 is YYEKEE (reference sequence). The CDR3 contains 13 residues. The V and J ends lost 0 bases and 6 bases respectively, with 7 bases between them. Here the CDR3 DNA reads TGTGCCAGCAGCTTGGCCCTAGCCAATGAGCAGTTCTTC. Translation: CASSLALANEQFF.

The chain combines TRBV29-1 with TRBJ1-5, with D possibly being TRBD1 (5 bases). Germline V gene sequence: CDR1 SQVTM, CDR2 ANQGSEA. Trimming left V 8 bases short and J 1 base short, with 15 bases between. This CDR3 spans 14 amino acids. The CDR3 bases are TGCAGCACCCGCAGCGGGGGGAGCAATCAGCCCCAGCATTTT. As protein: CSTRSGGSNQPQHF.

The J gene is TRBJ2-3, the V gene TRBV7-3, with 8 bases that match TRBD1. V shed 3 bases and J 5 bases; nucleotides not matched to a gene: 4. The length of the CDR3 is 14 residues. The germline gives CDR1 SGHTA, CDR2 FQGTGA. Here the CDR3 reads CASSFGTGQDTQYF. The DNA of the CDR3 is TGTGCCAGCAGCTTCGGGACAGGTCAAGATACGCAGTATTTT.

This clonotype is a singleton in its sample. The V and J genes are TRBV2 and TRBJ2-5, with 7 nucleotides matching TRBD2. This CDR3 spans 16 amino acids. Germline CDR1 is SNHLY and CDR2 is FYNNEI. The V and J ends lost 3 bases and 3 bases, in that order; junction bases with no gene match: 10. CDR3 protein: CASSESSGKRKETQYF. DNA for the CDR3: TGTGCCAGCAGTGAGTCCAGCGGGAAGCGAAAAGAGACCCAGTACTTC.

The rearrangement joins TRBV27 to TRBJ2-7; D unresolved. The CDR3 is 13 amino acids. The germline V gene encodes CDR1 MNHEY and CDR2 SMNVEV (reference sequence). V gave up 8 bases and J gave up 1 base, with 12 bases separating them. CDR3 bases: TGTGCCAGCGCAGACGCCTTGTCCTACGAGCAGTACTTC. Amino acid sequence: CASADALSYEQYF.

V and J are TRBV7-1 and TRBJ2-3; D unresolved. TRBV7-1 is filed as an ORF, its function uncertain. The ends were cut back, 3 bases at V and 0 bases at J, with 7 bases in the middle. The CDR3 runs to 14 residues. The CDR3 here is CASSSDFSTDTQYF. CDR3 nucleotide sequence: TGTGCCAGCAGCTCTGACTTTAGCACAGATACGCAGTATTTT.

The chain couples TRBV10-1 to TRBJ2-7, with 7 nucleotides matching TRBD1. The germline CDR1 and CDR2 sequences are WNHNN and SYGVQD (reference sequence). CDR3 length: 13 residues. The junction had 0 bases not matched to a gene; V was cut back by 4 bases and J by 0 bases. In nucleotides, the CDR3 is TGCGCCAGCAGTGGGGACAGCTCCTACGAGCAGTACTTC. Protein: CASSGDSSYEQYF.

The chain joins TRBV10-2 to TRBJ2-4; D not resolved. Germline loops: CDR1 WSHSY, CDR2 SAAADI. The CDR3 spans 15 residues. The V and J ends lost 2 bases and 0 bases respectively, with 8 bases between them. The CDR3 nucleotides are TGCGCCAGCAGTGAGAACTTCGTAGCCAAAAACATTCAGTACTTC. Translating gives CASSENFVAKNIQYF.

V is TRBV11-2 and J is TRBJ2-1, with 7 bases lining up with TRBD1. In germline, CDR1 is SGHAT, CDR2 FQNNGV. The V gene end was trimmed by 2 bases and the J gene end by 7 bases; junction bases not matched to a gene: 11. The CDR3 has 16 residues. The CDR3 DNA reads TGTGCCAGCAGCTTATTTGGGCAGGGGGTTAAGAATGAGCAGTTCTTC. Its translation: CASSLFGQGVKNEQFF. Based on the CDR3 plus reference TRBV11-2 and TRBJ2-1, the full variable domain is EAGVAQSPRYKIIEKRQSVAFWCNPISGHATLYWYQQILGQGPKLLIQFQNNGVVDDSQLPKDRFSAERLKGVDSTLKIQPAKLEDSAVYLCASSLFGQGVKNEQFFGPGTRLTVL.

This chain connects TRBV11-1 to TRBJ2-1; 9 nucleotides match TRBD2. After removal of 5 bases from V and 6 bases from J, the junction contained 8 bases not matched to a gene. The germline CDR1 and CDR2 sequences are SGHAT and FQDESV (reference sequence). This CDR3 has 15 amino acids. The CDR3 sequence is CASSLSGGQVNEQFF. CDR3 sequence (DNA): TGTGCCAGCAGCCTCAGCGGGGGGCAAGTCAATGAGCAGTTCTTC.

This clonotype was seen only a few times. The rearrangement links TRBV23-1 to TRBJ1-6; possibly TRBD1 for D (5 bases). TRBV23-1 carries the ORF label, with uncertain function. V was trimmed by 4 bases and J by 8 bases, leaving 18 bases between them. The CDR3 loop spans 16 amino acids. CDR3 sequence reads: CASSPHKGRADSPLHF. CDR3 DNA: TGCGCCAGCAGTCCCCACAAGGGCAGGGCGGATTCACCCCTCCACTTT.

The chain has TRBV20-1 and TRBJ2-1, with TRBD2 matching over 10 bases. The CDR3 is 15 residues long. After removal of 0 bases from V and 5 bases from J, the junction contained 4 bases not matched to a gene. Looked up from germline, CDR1 is DFQATT and CDR2 is SNEGSKA (reference sequence). The CDR3 coding sequence is TGCAGTGCTAGAGACCCTAGCGGGAGTGACAATGAGCAGTTCTTC. Protein sequence: CSARDPSGSDNEQFF.

The V call is TRBV4-3, the J call TRBJ2-1, with TRBD2 matching 7 bases. Trimming cost V 4 bases and J 5 bases; bases outside gene matches: 5. This CDR3 has 14 amino acids. CDR1 and CDR2 from the germline V gene are LGHNA and YSLEER. In DNA, the CDR3 is TGCGCCAGCAGCCGGGAGGGGTCAGACAATGAGCAGTTCTTC. It yields the protein CASSREGSDNEQFF.

The rearrangement uses TRBV10-3 and TRBJ2-1, with 14 nucleotides matching TRBD2. Trimming took 0 bases from V and 0 from J; bases not matched to a gene: 4. This CDR3 region has 19 residues. The germline V gene has CDR1 ENHRY and CDR2 SYGVKD. This chain's CDR3 is CAISESRTSGGSSYNEQFF. CDR3 nucleotide sequence: TGTGCCATCAGTGAGTCGAGGACTAGCGGGGGGAGCTCCTACAATGAGCAGTTCTTC.

The chain has TRBV18 and TRBJ1-4; unclear D gene. With 3 bases removed from V and 4 bases from J, the gap between germline ends came to 9 bases. The CDR3 extends over 14 amino acids. Germline CDR1 and CDR2: KGHSH and LQKENI. CDR3 in amino acids: CASSPSEFNEKLFF. CDR3 bases: TGTGCCAGCTCACCGTCGGAGTTTAATGAAAAACTGTTTTTT.